Listed here are 18 T cell receptor beta chains from one sample, sequenced in a study of Ad26.COV2.S vaccination and SARS-CoV-2 variants. Treatment described: around 19 received Ad26.COV2.S at low or high dose, single or two shots; a few received placebo; per-sample allocation not given. Sampling took place 63 days after the first vaccine or placebo injection. The data were produced by immunoSEQ multiplex PCR, yet TCRdb's version contains in-frame clones alone and is incomplete. The sample lists over 300,000 clones, under 90% occurring once. Sequencing was performed on peripheral blood, taken in a trial of Ad26.COV2.S vaccine versus placebo. The receptors were sampled from a person aged 18 to 59 who received the Ad26.COV2.S COVID-19 vaccine or a placebo.

J is TRBJ2-4 and V is TRBV21-1. TRBV21-1 is a pseudogene segment. The CDR3 sequence is 15 residues long. The chain's CDR3 is CASSKEQGGKNIQYF. As DNA, the CDR3 is TGTGCCAGCAGCAAAGAACAGGGAGGCAAAAACATTCAGTACTTC.

In its sample, this clone was seen a few times. The chain is built from TRBV2 and TRBJ2-3; tentative D call: TRBD1 (6 bases). The CDR3 consists of 17 residues. Germline loops: CDR1 SNHLY, CDR2 FYNNEI. The V end lost 6 bases, the J end lost 0 bases, and 19 bases lay between the germline ends. CDR3 loop: CASRAPYRVGSTDTQYF. In DNA form, the CDR3 reads TGTGCCAGCAGGGCTCCGTACAGGGTTGGTAGCACAGATACGCAGTATTTT. Based on the CDR3 plus reference TRBV2 and TRBJ2-3, the full variable domain is EPEVTQTPSHQVTQMGQEVILRCVPISNHLYFYWYRQILGQKVEFLVSFYNNEISEKSEIFDDQFSVERPDGSNFTLKIRSTKLEDSAMYFCASRAPYRVGSTDTQYFGPGTRLTVL.

The genes are TRBV5-1 and TRBJ2-4; no definite D call. This CDR3 is 14 amino acids long. CDR1 SGHRS and CDR2 YFSETQ come from the germline V gene. The V and J ends lost 3 bases and 5 bases respectively, with 12 bases between them. For the CDR3, the DNA is TGCGCCAGCAGCTCGGGCCCCTCGGAAAACATTCAGTACTTC. The encoded protein is CASSSGPSENIQYF.

V and J are TRBV20-1 and TRBJ2-3, with 12 bases that match TRBD2. Germline V lookup: CDR1 DFQATT, CDR2 SNEGSKA (reference sequence). CDR3 length: 17 amino acids. Unmatched junction bases numbered 9, after V lost 3 bases and J lost 2 bases. The CDR3 nucleotides read TGCAGTGCTAGTAATTGGGGGACTAGCGGGTCCACAGATACGCAGTATTTT. Protein sequence: CSASNWGTSGSTDTQYF.

This clone has only a few counts. The V and J genes are TRBV9 and TRBJ1-3; TRBD1 matches 7 bases. Germline V gives CDR1 SGDLS, CDR2 YYNGEE. This CDR3 spans 16 amino acids. J lost 2 bases, V lost 0 bases, and 5 bases had no gene match. CDR3 nucleotides: TGTGCCAGCAGCGTAGTGGGACAGAATCCTGGAAACACCATATATTTT. It yields the protein CASSVVGQNPGNTIYF. The complete variable domain, with remaining parts taken from reference TRBV9 and TRBJ1-3, reads DSGVTQTPKHLITATGQRVTLRCSPRSGDLSVYWYQQSLDQGLQFLIQYYNGEERAKGNILERFSAQQFPDLHSELNLSSLELGDSALYFCASSVVGQNPGNTIYFGEGSWLTVV.

This clone was detected only once. The V gene is TRBV4-1, the J gene TRBJ2-7, with a weak D call TRBD2 (5 bases). CDR1 and CDR2 (germline): MGHRA, YSYEKL. The CDR3 totals 19 residues. V lost 2 bases to trimming and J lost 0 bases, with 23 bases between them. CDR3 nucleotide sequence: TGCGCCAGCAGCCAACAAATGGCCCTAGCTGCTGAGTTCTCCTACGAGCAGTACTTC. Translated, it gives CASSQQMALAAEFSYEQYF.

The chain's CDR3 is CASSGTGYDSPLHF. The CDR3 DNA is TGCGCCAGCAGTGGGACAGGGTATGATTCACCCCTCCACTTT. The chain carries TRBV5-1 and TRBJ1-6; 9 bases agree with TRBD1. V gave up 5 bases and J gave up 8 bases; unmatched junction bases: 5. The germline gives CDR1 SGHRS, CDR2 YFSETQ. The CDR3 extends over 14 amino acids.

The chain employs TRBV5-1 and TRBJ1-2; TRBD1 aligns across 11 bases. This CDR3 has 14 amino acids. J was trimmed by 7 bases and V by 3 bases; bases with no gene match: 5. Per germline, CDR1 SGHRS and CDR2 YFSETQ. The CDR3: CASSWTGGEGGYTF. CDR3 coding DNA: TGCGCCAGCAGCTGGACAGGGGGCGAAGGTGGCTACACCTTC. Full variable domain (outside the CDR3, taken from reference TRBV5-1 and TRBJ1-2): KAGVTQTPRYLIKTRGQQVTLSCSPISGHRSVSWYQQTPGQGLQFLFEYFSETQRNKGNFPGRFSGRQFSNSRSEMNVSTLELGDSALYLCASSWTGGEGGYTFGSGTRLTVV.

This clone appeared a single time. The rearrangement joins TRBV19 to TRBJ1-1, with TRBD1 as a possible D gene (5 bases). The germline V gene has CDR1 LNHDA and CDR2 SQIVND (reference sequence). This CDR3 has 13 residues. The germline V and J ends were trimmed by 4 bases and 4 bases, with 10 bases remaining between them. The CDR3, as DNA: TGTGCCAGTAGTACTTTGAGGGGCACTGAAGCTTTCTTT. Translated, it gives CASSTLRGTEAFF.

This rearrangement joins TRBV6-5 to TRBJ2-1; possibly TRBD1 for D (5 bases). CDR1 is MNHEY and CDR2 is SVGAGI in the germline V gene. The V end lost 2 bases, the J end lost 2 bases, and 10 bases lay between the germline ends. The length of the CDR3 is 15 residues. CDR3 sequence (DNA): TGTGCCAGCAGTTACATAGGCAGGGCCTACAATGAGCAGTTCTTC. Encoded protein: CASSYIGRAYNEQFF.

The rearrangement joins TRBV11-2 to TRBJ2-7; D might be TRBD1 (5 bases). Per germline, CDR1 SGHAT and CDR2 FQNNGV. This CDR3 spans 12 amino acids. Trimming cost V 3 bases and J 6 bases, with 9 bases left between them. The CDR3 region is CASSLTVGEQYF. CDR3 nucleotides: TGTGCCAGCAGCTTGACAGTCGGCGAGCAGTACTTC.

The chain links TRBV7-9 to TRBJ2-3, with 7 positions matching TRBD2. Germline CDR1 is SEHNR and CDR2 is FQNEAQ (reference sequence). The CDR3 totals 18 residues. The ends lost 5 bases at V and 1 base at J; junction bases unmatched: 15. CDR3 region: CASSPTGPMAGGTDTQYF. The CDR3 DNA follows: TGTGCCAGCAGCCCGACTGGGCCTATGGCGGGGGGCACAGATACGCAGTATTTT.

This chain joins TRBV14 and TRBJ1-1, with no clear D. CDR3 length equals 14 residues. In germline, CDR1 is SGHDN, CDR2 FVKESK. V was clipped by 0 bases and J by 0 bases, with 5 bases between them. CDR3 sequence: CASSQDDMNTEAFF. The CDR3 region has the DNA TGTGCCAGCAGCCAAGATGACATGAACACTGAAGCTTTCTTT. Using reference TRBV14 and TRBJ1-1 for the parts outside the CDR3, the full variable domain is EAGVTQFPSHSVIEKGQTVTLRCDPISGHDNLYWYRRVMGKEIKFLLHFVKESKQDESGMPNNRFLAERTGGTYSTLKVQPAELEDSGVYFCASSQDDMNTEAFFGQGTRLTVV.

This clone has a handful of counts. V usage is TRBV24-1 and J usage is TRBJ2-2; 8 bases are shared with TRBD2. The CDR3 has 15 residues. The germline V gene has CDR1 KGHDR and CDR2 SFDVKD. J gave up 1 base and V 9 bases, and 6 bases lay outside the gene matches. CDR3 protein: CATAPSGGNTGELFF. In DNA, the CDR3 is TGTGCCACCGCCCCAAGCGGGGGGAACACCGGGGAGCTGTTTTTT.

V is TRBV10-2 and J is TRBJ2-2; TRBD1 matches at 9 bases. Trimming removed 6 bases from V and 6 bases from J; junction bases left unmatched: 8. CDR1 and CDR2 (germline): WSHSY, SAAADI. CDR3 length equals 15 residues. DNA for the CDR3: TGCGCCAGCAGACCCGGGACAGGGAATGCCGGGGAGCTGTTTTTT. It translates to CASRPGTGNAGELFF.

The chain links TRBV7-2 to TRBJ1-5; possible D gene TRBD1, 5 bases. V gave up 6 bases and J gave up 4 bases, with 16 bases separating them. The CDR3 sequence is 15 residues long. Germline V lookup: CDR1 SGHTA, CDR2 FQGNSA. Written as DNA, the CDR3 is TGTGCCAGCAGGCCGGGATGGGGGGGAAATCAGCCCCAGCATTTT. Amino acid sequence: CASRPGWGGNQPQHF.

The V and J genes are TRBV6-5 and TRBJ2-2; D gene unclear. The CDR3 length is 14 residues. Germline CDR1 reads MNHEY; CDR2 reads SVGAGI. Trimming pared 6 bases from V and 2 bases from J, leaving 10 bases between. CDR3 loop: CASRLDGNTGELFF. CDR3 DNA: TGTGCCAGCAGACTGGACGGTAACACCGGGGAGCTGTTTTTT.

This clone was detected only once. V usage is TRBV12-3 or TRBV12-4 and J usage is TRBJ1-2; D is ambiguous. This CDR3 has 13 residues. V shed 4 bases and J shed 3 bases, with 9 bases lying between them. The CDR3 coding sequence is TGTGCCAGCAGTTGGGGAACACACTATGGCTACACCTTC. Its translation is CASSWGTHYGYTF.